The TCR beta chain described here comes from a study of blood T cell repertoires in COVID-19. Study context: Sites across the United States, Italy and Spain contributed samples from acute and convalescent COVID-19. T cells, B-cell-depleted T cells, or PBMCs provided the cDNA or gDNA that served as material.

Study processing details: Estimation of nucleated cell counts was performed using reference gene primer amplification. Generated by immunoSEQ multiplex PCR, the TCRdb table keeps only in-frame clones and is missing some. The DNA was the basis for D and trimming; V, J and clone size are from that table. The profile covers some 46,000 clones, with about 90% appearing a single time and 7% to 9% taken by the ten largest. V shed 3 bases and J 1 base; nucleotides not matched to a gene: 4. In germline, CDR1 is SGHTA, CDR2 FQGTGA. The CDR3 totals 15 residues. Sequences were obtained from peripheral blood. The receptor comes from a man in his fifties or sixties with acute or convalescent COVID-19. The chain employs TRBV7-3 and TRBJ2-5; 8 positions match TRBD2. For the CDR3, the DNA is TGTGCCAGCAGCTTTGAAGCGGGGGCCCAAGAGACCCAGTACTTC. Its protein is CASSFEAGAQETQYF.